This TCR beta chain was identified in a study of CD8+CD57+ T cells in acquired aplastic anemia. Overall study: 3.2 ug was the average amount of DNA from sorted CD4+ and CD8+ cells.

V was trimmed by 8 bases and J by 5 bases, leaving 12 bases between them. This CDR3 has 12 residues. The germline gives CDR1 SNHLY, CDR2 FYNNEI. This clonotype was counted only a few times. Genomic DNA templated the TCR beta VDJ and CDR3 profiling. TCRdb itself ran the reads through MiXCR, one entry per CDR3 protein. The table includes about 43,000 distinct CDR3 sequences, 63% detected once. Patients included in sequencing had previously demonstrated CD8+CD57+ cell expansion by flow cytometry. Input material: sorted CD4+, CD8+, or CD8+CD57+ T cells (not recorded which) from PBMCs. The gene calls are TRBV2 and TRBJ2-5, with a weak D call TRBD2 (6 bases). The receptor comes from a human donor with aplastic anemia. CDR3 sequence reads: CASGTAGETQYF. The CDR3, as DNA: TGTGCCAGCGGTACGGCGGGGGAGACCCAGTACTTC.